This T cell receptor (beta chain) was obtained from a study of shared clonotypes between healthy human individuals. Sequencing was performed with immunoSEQ multiplex PCR; in TCRdb, only in-frame clones are kept and a portion is missing. The sample gives about 1,900,000 clones, 85% to 95% of which show up once; around 1% is in the top ten. This CDR3 has 16 residues. V was pared by 1 base and J by 5 bases, with 15 bases between. Germline assignment: CDR1 SGHVS and CDR2 FQNEAQ. Positive CCR7 selection of CD45RO-negative cells yielded the naive CD8 cells, and terminally differentiated effector memory CD45RA+ cells were excluded.

This rearrangement joins TRBV7-8 to TRBJ1-5; a weak D match, TRBD1 (6 bases). The source of this sequence is a man aged 18-30 years in good health. Material for sequencing was naive CD8+ T cells sorted from blood. CDR3 sequence reads: CASSLVQGLLDQPQHF. The CDR3 bases are TGTGCCAGCAGCTTAGTTCAGGGGCTACTTGATCAGCCCCAGCATTTT.